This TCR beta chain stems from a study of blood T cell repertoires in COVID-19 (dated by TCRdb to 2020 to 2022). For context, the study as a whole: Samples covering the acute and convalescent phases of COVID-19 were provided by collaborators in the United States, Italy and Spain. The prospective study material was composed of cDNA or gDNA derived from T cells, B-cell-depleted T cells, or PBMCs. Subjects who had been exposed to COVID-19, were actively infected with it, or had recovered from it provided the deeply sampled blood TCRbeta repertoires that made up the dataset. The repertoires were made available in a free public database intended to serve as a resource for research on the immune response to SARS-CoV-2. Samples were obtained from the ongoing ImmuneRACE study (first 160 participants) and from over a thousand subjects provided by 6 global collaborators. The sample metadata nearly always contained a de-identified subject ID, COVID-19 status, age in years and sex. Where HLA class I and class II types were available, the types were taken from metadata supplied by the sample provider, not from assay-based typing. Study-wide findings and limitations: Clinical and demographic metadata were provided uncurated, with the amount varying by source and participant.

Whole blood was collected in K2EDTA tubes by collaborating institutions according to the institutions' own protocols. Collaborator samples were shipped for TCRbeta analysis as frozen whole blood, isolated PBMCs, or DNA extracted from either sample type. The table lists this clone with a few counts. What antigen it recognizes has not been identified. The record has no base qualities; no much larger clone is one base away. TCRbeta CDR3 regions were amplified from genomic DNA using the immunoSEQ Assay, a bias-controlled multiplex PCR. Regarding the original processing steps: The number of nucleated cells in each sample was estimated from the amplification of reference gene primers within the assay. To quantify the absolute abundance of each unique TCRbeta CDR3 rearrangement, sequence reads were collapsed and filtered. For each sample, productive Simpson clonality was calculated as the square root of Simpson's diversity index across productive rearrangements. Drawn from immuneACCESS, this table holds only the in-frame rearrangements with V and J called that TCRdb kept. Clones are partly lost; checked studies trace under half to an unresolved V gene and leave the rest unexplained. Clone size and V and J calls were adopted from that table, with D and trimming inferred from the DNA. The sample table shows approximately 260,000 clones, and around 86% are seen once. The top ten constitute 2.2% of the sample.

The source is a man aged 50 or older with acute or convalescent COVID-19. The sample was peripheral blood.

The nucleotide sequence reads as follows: TGTGCCAGCAGCTTCGGACAGGGCAGGCAGCCCCAGCATTTT. It encodes CASSFGQGRQPQHF. The chain is encoded by TRBV27 joined to TRBJ1-5; 8 bases in the junction line up with TRBD1. CDR1 and CDR2 (MNHEY, SMNVEV) derive from the germline V gene (reference sequence). From V the trimming removes 6 bases and from J it removes 7 bases, while the gene matches leave 8 bases of the junction unaccounted for. The CDR3 runs 14 amino acids, cysteine and phenylalanine included. Only the CDR3 region is kept as DNA, spanning 42 bases read in frame from base 1.